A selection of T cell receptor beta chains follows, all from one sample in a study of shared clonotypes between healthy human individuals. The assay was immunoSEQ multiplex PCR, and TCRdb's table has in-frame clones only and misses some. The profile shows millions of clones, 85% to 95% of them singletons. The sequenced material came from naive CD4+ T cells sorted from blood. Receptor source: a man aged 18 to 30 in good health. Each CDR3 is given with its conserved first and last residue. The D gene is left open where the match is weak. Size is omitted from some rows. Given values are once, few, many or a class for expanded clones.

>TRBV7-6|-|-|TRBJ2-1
TGTGCCAGCAGCTCCACCCGAGGCTCCTACAATGAGCAGTTCTTC
CASSSTRGSYNEQFF
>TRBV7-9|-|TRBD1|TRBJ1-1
TGTGCCAGTTCAGGGGGCTCTACCTCGAACACTGAAGCTTTCTTT
CASSGGSTSNTEAFF
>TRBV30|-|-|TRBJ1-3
TGTGCCTGGAGATCCGGAAACACCATATATTTT
CAWRSGNTIYF
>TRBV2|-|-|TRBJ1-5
TGTGCCAGCAGTGATGGGCAGCGGAATCAGCCCCAGCATTTT
CASSDGQRNQPQHF
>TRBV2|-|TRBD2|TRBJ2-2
TGTGCCAGCAGAATGACTAGCGGGAGGGCCAACGGGGAGCTGTTTTTT
CASRMTSGRANGELFF
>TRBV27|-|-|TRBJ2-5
TGTGCCAGCAGTTTACTCGGACTGGGAGAGACCCAGTACTTC
CASSLLGLGETQYF
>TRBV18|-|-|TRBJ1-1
TGTGCCAGCTCACCACCGTTCCAGGGTCTGGCAGCTTTCTTT
CASSPPFQGLAAFF
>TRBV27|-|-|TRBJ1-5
TGTGCCAGCAGTAAATCCGGGACCTATCAGCCCCAGCATTTT
CASSKSGTYQPQHF
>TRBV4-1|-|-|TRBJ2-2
TGCGCCAGCAGCCTTCTCCCGGGGGGCCTGGACACCGGGGAGCTGTTTTTT
CASSLLPGGLDTGELFF
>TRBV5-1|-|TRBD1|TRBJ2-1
TGCGCCAGTACGGGACAGGGGTACAATGAGCAGTTCTTC
CASTGQGYNEQFF
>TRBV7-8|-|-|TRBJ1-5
TGTGCCAGCAGCCCCGGGGAGCCGGGGCAGCCCCAGCATTTT
CASSPGEPGQPQHF
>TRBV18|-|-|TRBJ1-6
TGTGCCAGCTCACCACAAAGTAATTCACCCCTCCACTTT
CASSPQSNSPLHF
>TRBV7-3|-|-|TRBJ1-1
TGTGCCAGCAGCACTCGTGGGAACACTGAAGCTTTCTTT
CASSTRGNTEAFF
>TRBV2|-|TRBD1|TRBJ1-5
TGTGCCAGCAGTGGGGACAGGATCCAGCCCCAGCATTTT
CASSGDRIQPQHF
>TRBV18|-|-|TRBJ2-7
TGTGCCAGCTCACCCTGGGGGGCGGGGCCCTACGAGCAGTACTTC
CASSPWGAGPYEQYF
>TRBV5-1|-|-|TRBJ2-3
TGCGCCAGCAGTTCGGGATCTAACACAGATACGCAGTATTTT
CASSSGSNTDTQYF
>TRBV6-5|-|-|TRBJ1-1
TGTGCCAGCAGTAATCCATCCGGGGCCAACACTGAAGCTTTCTTT
CASSNPSGANTEAFF
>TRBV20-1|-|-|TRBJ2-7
TGCAGTGCTACCGGGCCCTACGAGCAGTACTTC
CSATGPYEQYF
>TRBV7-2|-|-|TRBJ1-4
TGTGCCAGCACCCTCGCCCAGGGATTAGCTAATGAAAAACTGTTTTTT
CASTLAQGLANEKLFF
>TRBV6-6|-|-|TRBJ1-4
TGTGCCAGCACCCCTCGGACCAATGAAAAACTGTTTTTT
CASTPRTNEKLFF
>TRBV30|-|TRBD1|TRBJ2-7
TGTGCCTGGAGGGGACAGGGGAGCTCCTACGAGCAGTACTTC
CAWRGQGSSYEQYF
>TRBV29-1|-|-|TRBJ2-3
TGCAGCGTTGGTGGCGGGCAAGATACGCAGTATTTT
CSVGGGQDTQYF
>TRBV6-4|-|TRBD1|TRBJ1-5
TGTGCCAGCAGTAGGACAGGGGGCCAGCCCCAGCATTTT
CASSRTGGQPQHF
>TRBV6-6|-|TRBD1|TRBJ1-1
TGTGCCAGCAGTTACCCGGACAGGGTGGAAACTGAAGCTTTCTTT
CASSYPDRVETEAFF
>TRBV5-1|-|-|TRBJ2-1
TGCGCCAGCAGCTTGGGGACTATGAACAATGAGCAGTTCTTC
CASSLGTMNNEQFF
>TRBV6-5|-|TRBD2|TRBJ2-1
TGTGCCAGCTGGCGTCAGCGGGAGAACCATGAGCAGTTCTTC
CASWRQRENHEQFF
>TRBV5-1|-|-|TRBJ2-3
TGCGCCAGCAGCTTATCGGGCCCGAGCACAGATACGCAGTATTTT
CASSLSGPSTDTQYF
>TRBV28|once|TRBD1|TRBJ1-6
TGTGCCAGCAGCTCACAGGGGGCTAGGTCACCCCTCCACTTT
CASSSQGARSPLHF
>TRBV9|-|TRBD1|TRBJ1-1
TGTGCCAGCAGCCCACGGGACAGCATGAACACTGAAGCTTTCTTT
CASSPRDSMNTEAFF
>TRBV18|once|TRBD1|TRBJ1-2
TGTGCCAGCTCACCCGAACAGGGGCAAGGCTACACCTTC
CASSPEQGQGYTF
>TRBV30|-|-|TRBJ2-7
TGTGCCTGGAGTCCCTCCCCCAGGGGCTCCTACGAGCAGTACTTC
CAWSPSPRGSYEQYF